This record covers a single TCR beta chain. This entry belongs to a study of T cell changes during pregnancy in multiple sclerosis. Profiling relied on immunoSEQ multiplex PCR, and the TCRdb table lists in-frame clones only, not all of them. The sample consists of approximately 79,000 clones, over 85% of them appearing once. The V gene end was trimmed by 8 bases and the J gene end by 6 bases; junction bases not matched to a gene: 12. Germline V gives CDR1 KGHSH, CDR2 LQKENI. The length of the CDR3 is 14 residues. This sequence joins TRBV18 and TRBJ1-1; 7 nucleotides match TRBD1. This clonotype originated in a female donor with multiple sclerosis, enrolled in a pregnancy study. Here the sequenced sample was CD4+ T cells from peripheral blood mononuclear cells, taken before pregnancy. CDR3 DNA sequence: TGTGCCAGCCTAAACAACAGGGGCGCCGCTGAAGCTTTCTTT. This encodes CASLNNRGAAEAFF.